These 2 T cell receptor beta chains share one sample of origin, sequenced in a study of monozygotic twins with inflammatory bowel disease. Each CDR3 protein gets one entry in TCRdb, which reprocessed the 5' RACE reads and gives no DNA. With just over 300,000 distinct CDR3 sequences in the sample, the ten largest clones hold over 5%. The sample was blood. Receptors were obtained from a human donor with ulcerative colitis or Crohn's disease, or a healthy co-twin of an affected twin (not recorded which).

V gene TRBV20-1 combines with J gene TRBJ1-5; TCRdb returns TRBD1, unconfirmable since there is no DNA. Looked up from germline, CDR1 is DFQATT and CDR2 is SNEGSKA (reference sequence). This CDR3 is built from 13 residues. The CDR3 is CSTKDSSNQPQHF.

The CDR3 spells CASSLLQGTDTQYF. The V call is TRBV12-3 or TRBV12-4, the J call TRBJ2-3; TCRdb calls TRBD1, which cannot be checked without DNA. This CDR3 region has 14 residues.